Listed here are 9 T cell receptor beta chains from one sample, sequenced in a study of T cells after yellow fever vaccination. TCRdb fed the 5' RACE reads into MiXCR, producing one record per CDR3 protein. The table shows a few hundred thousand distinct CDR3 sequences, with around 3.5% occurring only once. The sequenced sample was PBMCs, obtained 15 days after the yellow fever booster vaccination. The receptors derive from a man younger than 30 who received the YFV17D yellow fever vaccine.

This clonotype has a count of ten or more. The chain employs TRBV7-3 and TRBJ2-1; 12 positions match TRBD2. Germline V gene data show CDR1 as SGHTA and CDR2 as FQGTGA. After removal of 5 bases from V and 10 bases from J, the junction contained 15 bases not matched to a gene. The CDR3 consists of 17 residues. CDR3 sequence: CASSRRTSGVMAQEQFF. CDR3 nucleotides: TGTGCCAGCAGCCGGCGGACTAGCGGGGTAATGGCTCAAGAGCAGTTCTTC.

This clonotype showed up many times. This sequence joins TRBV20-1 and TRBJ1-1, with D hard to call. The CDR3 length is 13 residues. The V gene lost 5 bases and the J gene lost 4 bases, with 14 bases spanning the gap. Per the germline V gene, CDR1 is DFQATT and CDR2 is SNEGSKA (reference sequence). The CDR3 DNA is TGCAGTGCTTGTCCCAATCGCATCACTGAAGCTTTCTTT. Translation gives CSACPNRITEAFF.

This clonotype occurred many times. The rearrangement links TRBV7-9 to TRBJ2-4; D is unresolved. This CDR3 contains 14 residues. Trimming cost V 5 bases and J 7 bases, with 15 bases left between them. Germline V gives CDR1 SEHNR, CDR2 FQNEAQ (reference sequence). CDR3 bases: TGTGCCAGCAGCCAAGGGCCAGCGTTGAACATTCAGTACTTC. Protein product: CASSQGPALNIQYF.

Many counts were recorded for this clonotype. The chain carries TRBV20-1 and TRBJ1-2; D unresolved. This CDR3 spans 14 amino acids. V was pared by 3 bases and J by 8 bases, with 19 bases between. Germline CDR1 and CDR2: DFQATT and SNEGSKA (reference sequence). DNA of the CDR3: TGCAGTGCTAGGGTCCCGAGCGTGATAAGCGGCTACACCTTC. Its translation: CSARVPSVISGYTF.

This clonotype was counted ten times or more. The chain has TRBV12-3 or TRBV12-4 and TRBJ2-2; D is ambiguous. The length of the CDR3 is 18 residues. V gave up 3 bases and J gave up 2 bases, with 19 bases separating them. This CDR3 is CASSLYLVPQANTGELFF. CDR3 nucleotides: TGTGCCAGCAGTTTGTACTTGGTCCCCCAGGCCAACACCGGGGAGCTGTTTTTT.

This clonotype showed up many times. J is TRBJ1-1 and V is TRBV5-4; possibly TRBD1 for D (5 bases). Germline assignment: CDR1 SGHNT and CDR2 YYREEE (reference sequence). V was shortened by 4 bases and J by 0 bases, with 13 bases between the two germline ends. CDR3 length: 15 residues. The CDR3 coding sequence is TGTGCCAGCAGCCGGGGCCAGGAGTTGAACACTGAAGCTTTCTTT. Its translation is CASSRGQELNTEAFF.

This clonotype was seen repeatedly, ten times or more. The V call is TRBV20-1, the J call TRBJ2-1; 8 bases match TRBD2. Germline values: CDR1 DFQATT, CDR2 SNEGSKA (reference sequence). With V trimmed by 5 bases and J by 16 bases, 10 bases remained unmatched. This CDR3 has 11 amino acids. The CDR3 is CSAYIRGGPFF. The CDR3 bases are TGCAGTGCTTACATCCGGGGGGGCCCCTTCTTC.

This clonotype was recorded at least ten times. The chain has TRBV4-1 and TRBJ2-1, with 7 nucleotides matching TRBD2. Germline V lookup: CDR1 MGHRA, CDR2 YSYEKL. The CDR3 has 13 residues. J lost 7 bases, V lost 3 bases, and 3 bases had no gene match. CDR3 region: CASSHGGENEQFF. CDR3 coding DNA: TGCGCCAGCAGCCATGGGGGGGAGAATGAGCAGTTCTTC.

This clonotype was seen only a few times. The V gene is TRBV15, the J gene TRBJ2-7, with TRBD1 matching 10 bases. The germline CDR1 and CDR2 sequences are LNHNV and YYDKDF (reference sequence). Trimming cost V 3 bases and J 3 bases; bases outside gene matches: 11. The CDR3 length is 17 residues. CDR3 in amino acids: CATSRGGVRDRGYEQYF. The CDR3 region has the DNA TGTGCCACCAGCAGGGGTGGTGTGAGGGACAGGGGCTACGAGCAGTACTTC.